This T cell receptor (beta chain) is from a study of blood T cell repertoires in COVID-19. Study summary: COVID-19 samples, acute and convalescent, were from the United States, Italy and Spain. Sources were T cells, B-cell-depleted T cells, or PBMCs; the material itself was cDNA or gDNA.

In the study's own analysis: Amplification of reference gene primers was used by the study to estimate nucleated cell counts. Clones were read by immunoSEQ multiplex PCR, and TCRdb kept only the in-frame ones, dropping some. That table furnishes V, J and clone size, whereas the DNA furnished D and trimming. The table lists roughly 280,000 clones, under 90% of them singletons. Sequencing input: PBMCs or T cells enriched from blood (not recorded which). The sequence came from a woman aged 55-70 years who had recovered from COVID-19.

CDR3 DNA: TGCGCCAGCAGGTGGGGACTAGCGGGGGGGCCCGTGGCAGATACGCAGTATTTT. Translated, it gives CASRWGLAGGPVADTQYF. The J gene is TRBJ2-3, the V gene TRBV10-1; 16 bases are a match to TRBD2. J gave up 4 bases and V 6 bases, and 10 bases lay outside the gene matches. This CDR3 has 18 residues. Germline CDR1 WNHNN, CDR2 SYGVQD (reference sequence).